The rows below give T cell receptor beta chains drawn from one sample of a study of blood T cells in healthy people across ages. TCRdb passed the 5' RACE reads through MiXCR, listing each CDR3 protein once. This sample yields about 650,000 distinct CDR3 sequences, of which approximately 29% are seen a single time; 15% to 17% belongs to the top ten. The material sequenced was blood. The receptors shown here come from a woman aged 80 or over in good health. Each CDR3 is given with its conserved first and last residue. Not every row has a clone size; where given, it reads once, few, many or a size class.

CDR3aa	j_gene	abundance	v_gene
CASSLGPQGSNQPQHF	TRBJ1-5	.	TRBV5-1
CAISEPKGLAYTDTQYF	TRBJ2-3	many	TRBV10-3
CASMGGGSYNSPLHF	TRBJ1-6	.	TRBV19
CASSRPGGRNEQYF	TRBJ2-7	few	TRBV19
CASSSSGTRGEQFF	TRBJ2-1	.	TRBV7-2
CSASIAGGRGSEQFF	TRBJ2-1	.	TRBV20-1
CASSEAGLSYEQYF	.	.	TRBV6-1
CAGDSQRNTEAFF	TRBJ1-1	few	TRBV30
CASSQQGADYNEQFF	TRBJ2-1	.	TRBV4-3
CASSPGLAQYF	TRBJ2-5	.	TRBV12-3/TRBV12-4
CASSLQGGAKNIQYF	TRBJ2-4	once	TRBV7-3
CAWREGYEQYF	TRBJ2-7	many	TRBV30
CAWMEMNTEAFF	TRBJ1-1	.	TRBV30
CAWSRGERNQPQHF	TRBJ1-5	few	TRBV30
CAWSVVRQETQYF	TRBJ2-5	many	TRBV30
CSVARLTLGSYNEQFF	TRBJ2-1	few	TRBV29-1
CASSAGQRKDYGYTF	TRBJ1-2	many	TRBV7-8
CSARASTGDDYGYTF	TRBJ1-2	few	TRBV20-1
CASSQEGLGTASGANVLTF	TRBJ2-6	many	TRBV4-2
CASSFQDSQPQSPLHF	TRBJ1-6	.	TRBV7-3
CASRPNRAVPGPLHF	TRBJ1-6	few	TRBV6-5
CSASFMDSSYEQYF	TRBJ2-7	many	TRBV20-1
CVSSVDRDRVYLGYGYTF	TRBJ1-2	.	TRBV9
CSARDPGQRYEQYF	TRBJ2-7	few	TRBV20-1
CASSESGGRNQPQHF	TRBJ1-5	few	TRBV6-5
CAWRMPDRGNQPQHF	TRBJ1-5	.	TRBV30
CSARAGAGGPYEQYF	TRBJ2-7	.	TRBV20-1
CASRTLSGWRQETQYF	TRBJ2-5	many	TRBV7-2
CASSSRPGQGVNYGYTF	TRBJ1-2	few	TRBV9
CSARVLAGADTQYF	TRBJ2-3	many	TRBV20-1
CAWRLAGGMGQYF	TRBJ2-7	.	TRBV30
CASSFLQGASGYTF	TRBJ1-2	many	TRBV7-8
CASSLEPSSASTDTQYF	TRBJ2-3	few	TRBV7-2
CASSLGAGGFDYTF	TRBJ1-2	few	TRBV5-1
CASSQDPGQGALGSEQYF	TRBJ2-7	many	TRBV4-2
CASSEASWTSGRGGVETQYF	TRBJ2-5	.	TRBV2
CSARGLTGTDTQYF	TRBJ2-3	.	TRBV20-1
CASSSTSGGWDEQFF	TRBJ2-1	.	TRBV6-5
CASNPWSERETQYF	TRBJ2-5	many	TRBV6-2/TRBV6-3
CSARDDKGEGETQYF	TRBJ2-5	.	TRBV20-1